The T cell receptor beta chain under discussion was sequenced for a study of T cells in localized non-small cell lung cancer (dated by TCRdb to the early 2020s). Notes on the research overall: The study analyzed T cell repertoires of 236 early-stage NSCLC patients, comparing tumors and uninvolved tumor-adjacent lungs. The cohort was made up of 200 to 250 treatment-naive NSCLC patients whose localized lung tumors had been resected. The mean age of the NSCLC patients was about 67 years, with 130 or so men and 110 or so women. Findings and caveats that apply to the study as a whole: Uninvolved tumor-adjacent lung showed the highest T cell clonality, higher than tumor, which suggests more focused antigenic responses in the uninvolved tumor-adjacent lung. Multi-region tumor sequencing was not performed, so intratumor heterogeneity could not be excluded. Since the design was exploratory, TCR variables were selected using unadjusted p-values with no false-discovery rate correction. Of the top 100 tumor clones, a median of roughly 53 were detected in paired uninvolved adjacent lung; 28 were also among that lung's top 100. Longer overall survival was associated with higher blood T cell density, whereas shorter survival was associated with higher adjacent-lung clonality.

TCR beta CDR3 regions were sequenced from DNA using the immunoSEQ Assay. The paper's data handling went like this. T cell density was computed as TCR beta template counts normalized to usable DNA estimated by amplifying housekeeping genes. Using the preseqR package, richness was estimated by extrapolating to 120,000 templates for tissue samples and 400,000 templates for PBMC samples. Clonality was calculated as one minus Pielou's evenness. To identify tissue-enriched TCRs, differential abundance testing was run on productive amino-acid clonotypes with a minimum total count of 5 and an alpha of 0.1. The Jaccard Index and the Morisita Overlap Index were used to measure repertoire overlap between compartments. GLIPH grouped TCR beta CDR3s together with public tetramer-defined viral CDR3s, and a viral motif had to include at least three viral sequences and also show V-gene enrichment. TCRdb stores this immuneACCESS table with in-frame sequences only. Part of the clones is absent; in the studies checked, under half of the shortfall reflects unresolved V genes, and no reason is known for the rest. V, J and clone size are those of that table, while D and trimming were read from the DNA. The sample records 450 to 550 clones, approximately 15% of which are singletons. The ten largest clones capture roughly 14% of the sample.

Uninvolved adjacent lung was obtained at least 2 cm from the tumor margin, and the absence of atypia was confirmed by two independent pathologists. At diagnosis, peripheral blood, uninvolved tumor-adjacent lung and tumor were collected and stored as a combination of fresh-frozen and FFPE material. By its share of the sample, this clone is large (0.1 to 1%). It has no known antigen specificity. Base qualities were left out, and no much larger clone turns up one base away. This TCR was sampled from a male donor older than 55 with stage I lung adenocarcinoma. This material consisted of normal lung tissue next to the tumor, taken before any cancer treatment.

The nucleotides are TGTGCCAGCATCGACCTCGGTGGTAACACTGAAGCTTTCTTT. Translated, it reads CASIDLGGNTEAFF. Here the chain combines TRBV11-3 and TRBJ1-1; the D gene remains uncertain. The CDR3 has 14 amino acids, counting the end cysteine and phenylalanine. Only the CDR3 region is kept as DNA, spanning 42 bases read in frame from base 1. The germline ends are 14 bases apart after V is trimmed by 7 bases and J by 2 bases. CDR1 and CDR2 were assigned from the germline V gene as SGHNT and YENEEA.